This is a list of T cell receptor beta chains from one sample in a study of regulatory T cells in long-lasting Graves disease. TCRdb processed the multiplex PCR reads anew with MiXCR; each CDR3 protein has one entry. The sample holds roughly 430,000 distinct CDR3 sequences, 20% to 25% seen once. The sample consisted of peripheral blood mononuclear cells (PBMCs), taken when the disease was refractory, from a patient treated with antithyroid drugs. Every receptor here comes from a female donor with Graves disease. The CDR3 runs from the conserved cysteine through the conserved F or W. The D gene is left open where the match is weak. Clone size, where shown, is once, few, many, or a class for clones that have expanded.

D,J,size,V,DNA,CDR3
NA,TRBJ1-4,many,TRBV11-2,TGTGCCAGCAGCTTAAAACTCAGCTCGACGACTAATGAAAAACTGTTTTTT,CASSLKLSSTTNEKLFF
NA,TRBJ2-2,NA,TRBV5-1,TGCGCCAGCAGCCCTTGGGGGGGGCAGCGCGCCGCGAACACCGGGGAGCTGTTTTTT,CASSPWGGQRAANTGELFF
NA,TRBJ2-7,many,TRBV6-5,TGTGCCAGCAGTTACAAGGAGGGAACCCCCTACGAGCAGTACTTC,CASSYKEGTPYEQYF
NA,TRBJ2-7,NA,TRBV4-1,TGCGCCAGCAGCCTTACTAGGGACACTTACTACGAGCAGTACTTC,CASSLTRDTYYEQYF
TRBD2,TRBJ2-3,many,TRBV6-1,TGTGCCAGCAGTGCTAGCGGGGCGGTAGATACGCAGTATTTT,CASSASGAVDTQYF
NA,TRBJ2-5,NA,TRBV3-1,TGTGCCAGCAGCCATCTCTCACATTCTCAAGAGACCCAGTACTTC,CASSHLSHSQETQYF
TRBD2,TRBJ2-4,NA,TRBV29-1,TGCAGCGTTGCACTAGCGGGAGGGCCGGGGGACATTCAGTACTTC,CSVALAGGPGDIQYF
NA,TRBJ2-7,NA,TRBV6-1,TGTGCCAGCACCCCTACCCCGGGGGGCCCCAACTACGAGCAGTACTTC,CASTPTPGGPNYEQYF
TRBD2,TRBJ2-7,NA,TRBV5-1,TGCGCCAGCAGCCTGGGTAGCGGGAGAGGTAACGAGCAGTACTTC,CASSLGSGRGNEQYF
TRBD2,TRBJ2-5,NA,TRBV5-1,TGCGCCAGCAGCTTGGAATTTAGCGGGAGCAAAAAAGAGACCCAGTACTTC,CASSLEFSGSKKETQYF
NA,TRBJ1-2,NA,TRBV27,TGTGCCAGCAGTCCCGGAGGGGCCGGGGATGGCTACACCTTC,CASSPGGAGDGYTF
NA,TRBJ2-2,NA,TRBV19,TGTGCCAGTAGTACCTGGGACAAAGTAGCCGGGGAGCTGTTTTTT,CASSTWDKVAGELFF
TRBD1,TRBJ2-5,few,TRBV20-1,TGCAGTGCTAGATTGACAGGGGGCCTGGGGACCCAGTACTTC,CSARLTGGLGTQYF
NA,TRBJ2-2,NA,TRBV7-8,TGTGCCAGCAGCTTAGCAAAATTGACAGCGAACACCGGGGAGCTGTTTTTT,CASSLAKLTANTGELFF
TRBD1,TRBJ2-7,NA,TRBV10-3,TGTGCCACTTCAGCCGGGACAGGGGCCTACGAGCAGTACTTC,CATSAGTGAYEQYF
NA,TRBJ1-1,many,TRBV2,TGTGCCAGCAGTTCCCGCGGAAGTGGTGAAGCTTTCTTT,CASSSRGSGEAFF
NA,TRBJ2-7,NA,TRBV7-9,TGTGCCAGCAGCTCATCTGGGGGCTACGAGCAGTACTTC,CASSSSGGYEQYF
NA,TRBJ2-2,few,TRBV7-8,TGTGCCAGCAGCACAGATTCCCGAACCGGGGAGCTGTTTTTT,CASSTDSRTGELFF